These T cell receptor beta chains were read from a single sample in a study of blood T cells in healthy people across ages. Each CDR3 protein gets one entry after TCRdb re-called the 5' RACE reads with MiXCR. Of about 620,000 distinct CDR3 sequences listed, 52% are singletons. Sequencing used blood. Source of these receptors: a woman aged 80 or over in good health. CDR3s include the opening cysteine and the closing phenylalanine or tryptophan. Each record gives: V gene, J gene, D gene, clone size, CDR3 protein, CDR3 DNA. A D gene is named only where the DNA matches it firmly. Size values are once, few and many counts, or a class for expanded clones, and some rows have none.

TRBV6-5,TRBJ2-3,-,once,CAAWRGTDTQYF,TGTGCGGCCTGGCGGGGAACAGATACGCAGTATTTT
TRBV7-7,TRBJ2-5,-,-,CASSRDSHPIETQYF,TGTGCTAGCAGCAGAGACAGCCACCCGATAGAGACCCAGTACTTC
TRBV3-1,TRBJ2-7,-,few,CASSQADSNSYEQYF,TGTGCCAGCAGCCAGGCAGACAGCAATTCCTACGAGCAGTACTTC
TRBV4-1,TRBJ2-3,-,-,CASSQDGHPTDTQYF,TGCGCCAGCAGCCAAGATGGACACCCCACAGATACGCAGTATTTT
TRBV5-4,TRBJ2-3,-,-,CASTQGGRSTDTQYF,TGTGCCAGCACACAGGGTGGGCGGAGCACAGATACGCAGTATTTT
TRBV4-3,TRBJ2-7,-,-,CASSQGGQFDEQYF,TGCGCCAGCAGCCAAGGCGGACAGTTCGACGAGCAGTACTTC
TRBV2,TRBJ1-6,-,-,CASSEYWLSYNSPLHF,TGTGCCAGCAGTGAATACTGGCTCTCCTATAATTCACCCCTCCACTTT
TRBV10-3,TRBJ2-7,-,-,CAIRDKLYSYEQYF,TGTGCCATCAGGGACAAACTATACTCCTACGAGCAGTACTTC
TRBV10-3,TRBJ2-3,-,-,CAAQTDTQYF,TGTGCCGCCCAAACAGATACGCAGTATTTT
TRBV20-1,TRBJ2-3,TRBD2,-,CSARDPGGERAQYF,TGCAGTGCTAGAGATCCCGGGGGGGAGCGAGCGCAGTATTTT
TRBV4-3,TRBJ2-1,TRBD2,-,CASSQAPSGGGSYNEQFF,TGCGCCAGCAGCCAAGCTCCTAGCGGGGGTGGCTCCTACAATGAGCAGTTCTTC
TRBV29-1,TRBJ2-1,TRBD1,-,CSVPRTGTFNEQFF,TGCAGCGTTCCCCGGACAGGAACCTTCAATGAGCAGTTCTTC
TRBV7-9,TRBJ1-3,TRBD1,-,CASSKRTGVNTIYF,TGTGCCAGCAGCAAAAGGACAGGAGTTAACACCATATATTTT
TRBV4-3,TRBJ1-6,TRBD1,-,CASSQTGESNSPLHF,TGCGCCAGCAGCCAAACAGGGGAATCTAATTCACCCCTCCACTTT
TRBV7-9,TRBJ1-5,-,-,CATKPGHGLQPQHF,TGTGCCACCAAACCGGGACACGGACTACAGCCCCAGCATTTT
TRBV20-1,TRBJ1-2,-,many,CSARDETGGANYGYTF,TGCAGTGCTAGAGATGAGACGGGAGGGGCTAACTATGGCTACACCTTC
TRBV4-3,TRBJ2-3,TRBD2,-,CASSQRAGPPSSTDTQYF,TGCGCCAGCAGCCAGAGAGCGGGGCCCCCCTCTAGCACAGATACGCAGTATTTT
TRBV27,TRBJ2-1,TRBD2,few,CASSPRTSAYNEQFF,TGTGCCAGCAGTCCGCGGACTAGCGCGTACAATGAGCAGTTCTTC
TRBV10-2,TRBJ2-4,TRBD2,-,CASSDPTGTSGEGVCIQYF,TGCGCCAGCAGTGACCCCACCGGGACTAGCGGGGAAGGAGTCTGCATTCAGTACTTC
TRBV29-1,TRBJ2-1,-,many,CSVGQGGDEQFF,TGCAGCGTTGGTCAGGGGGGAGATGAGCAGTTCTTC
TRBV7-2,TRBJ2-3,-,many,CASSSGTLTDTQYF,TGTGCCAGCAGCTCCGGGACTCTGACAGATACGCAGTATTTT
TRBV29-1,TRBJ1-2,-,-,CSARDGNYGYTF,TGCAGCGCAAGGGACGGTAACTATGGCTACACCTTC
TRBV5-1,TRBJ1-4,TRBD1,few,CASSFLTGGNEKLFF,TGCGCCAGCAGCTTCTTGACAGGGGGGAATGAAAAACTGTTTTTT
TRBV7-9,TRBJ2-5,-,-,CASGPRGLGEETQYF,TGTGCCAGCGGGCCCCGGGGGCTAGGGGAAGAGACCCAGTACTTC
TRBV7-9,TRBJ1-6,-,once,CASSLVGRNSPLHF,TGTGCCAGCAGCTTAGTGGGCAGAAATTCACCCCTCCACTTT
TRBV5-1,TRBJ2-5,TRBD1,-,CASTGQGAGEQYF,TGCGCCAGCACCGGGCAGGGGGCTGGGGAGCAGTACTTC
TRBV7-3,TRBJ1-2,-,-,CASSFQGRYGYTF,TGTGCCAGCAGCTTCCAGGGGCGATATGGCTACACCTTC
TRBV7-8,TRBJ2-7,TRBD2,-,CASTQGLAGGPDPYEQYF,TGTGCCAGCACCCAAGGGCTAGCGGGAGGGCCCGATCCCTACGAGCAGTACTTC
TRBV3-1,TRBJ2-5,TRBD1,once,CASGDRGWETQYF,TGTGCCAGCGGAGACAGGGGGTGGGAGACCCAGTACTTC
TRBV6-1,TRBJ1-1,-,few,CAIRTIGVNTEAFF,TGTGCCATCCGGACGATCGGGGTGAACACTGAAGCTTTCTTT